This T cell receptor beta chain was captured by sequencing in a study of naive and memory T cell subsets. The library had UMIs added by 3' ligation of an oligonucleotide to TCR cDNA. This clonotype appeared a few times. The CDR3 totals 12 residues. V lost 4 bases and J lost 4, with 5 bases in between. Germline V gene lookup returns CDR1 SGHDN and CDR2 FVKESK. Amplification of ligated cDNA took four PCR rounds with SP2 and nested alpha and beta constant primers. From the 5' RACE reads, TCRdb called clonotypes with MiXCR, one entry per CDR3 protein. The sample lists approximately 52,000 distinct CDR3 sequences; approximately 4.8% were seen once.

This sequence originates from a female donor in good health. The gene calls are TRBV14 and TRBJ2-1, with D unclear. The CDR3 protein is CASSRLYNEQFF. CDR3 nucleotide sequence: TGTGCCAGCAGCCGTTTGTACAATGAGCAGTTCTTC.